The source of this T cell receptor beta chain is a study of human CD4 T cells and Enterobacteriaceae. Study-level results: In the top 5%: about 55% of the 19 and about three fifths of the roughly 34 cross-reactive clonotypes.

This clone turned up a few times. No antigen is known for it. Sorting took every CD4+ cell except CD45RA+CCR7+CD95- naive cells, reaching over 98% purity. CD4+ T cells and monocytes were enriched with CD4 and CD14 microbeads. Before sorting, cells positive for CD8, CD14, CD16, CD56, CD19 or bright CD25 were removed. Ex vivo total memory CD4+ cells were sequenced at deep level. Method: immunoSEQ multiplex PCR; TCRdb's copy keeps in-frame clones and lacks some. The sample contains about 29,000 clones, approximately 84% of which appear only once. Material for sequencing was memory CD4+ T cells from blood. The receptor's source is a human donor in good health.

CDR3 nucleotides: TGTGCCAGTATTTCGGGAGGGAGAAAACTGTTTTTT. Protein: CASISGGRKLFF. The genes are TRBV19 and TRBJ1-4; D is uncertain. The CDR3 runs 12 residues. With 7 bases removed from V and 10 bases from J, the gap between germline ends came to 13 bases. Germline V lookup: CDR1 LNHDA, CDR2 SQIVND (reference sequence).